This TCR beta chain originates from a study of blood T cell repertoires in COVID-19 (TCRdb year 2020). Turning to the overall study: The collaborator samples originated in the United States, Italy and Spain and spanned the acute and convalescent phases of COVID-19. The prospective study material was composed of cDNA or gDNA derived from T cells, B-cell-depleted T cells, or PBMCs. Deeply sampled blood TCRbeta repertoires from subjects exposed to, actively infected with, or recovered from COVID-19 were included in the dataset. The repertoires were made available in a free public database intended to serve as a resource for research on the immune response to SARS-CoV-2. Samples were obtained from the ongoing ImmuneRACE study (first 160 participants) and from some 1,200 subjects provided by 6 global collaborators. Sample metadata almost always included a de-identified subject ID, COVID-19 status, age in years and sex. HLA class I and class II types, where available, came from metadata supplied by the sample provider rather than from assay-based typing. Beyond this particular receptor, the publication reports: Clinical and demographic metadata were provided uncurated, with the amount varying by source and participant.

The CDR3 sequence holds 15 residues, the cysteine and phenylalanine included. Just CDR3 DNA is preserved here, 45 bases in frame from base 1. According to the germline V gene (reference sequence), CDR1 reads LNHDA and CDR2 reads SQIVND. Trimming accounts for 6 bases at V and 5 bases at J, while the number of junction bases matched to no gene is 7. TCRbeta CDR3 regions were amplified from genomic DNA by means of the immunoSEQ Assay, a bias-controlled multiplex PCR. Regarding the original processing steps: The number of nucleated cells in each sample was estimated by amplification of reference gene primers within the assay. To quantify the absolute abundance of each unique TCRbeta CDR3 rearrangement, sequence reads were collapsed and filtered. Productive Simpson clonality was computed per sample as the square root of Simpson's diversity index over productive rearrangements. TCRdb took over this immuneACCESS table, retaining in-frame rearrangements with V and J assigned. Such tables are incomplete; in checked studies, under half of the missing clones stem from an unresolved V gene, and the remainder is unexplained. Clone size and V and J calls were adopted from that table, with D and trimming inferred from the DNA. This sample gives roughly 140,000 clones in total; roughly 86% of them show up just once. Of the sample, 1.5% to 2% is held by the ten largest clones.

Each collaborating institution followed its own protocols to collect whole blood in K2EDTA tubes. For TCRbeta analysis, collaborator samples were shipped as frozen whole blood, as isolated PBMCs, or as DNA extracted from either sample type. About this clone: The antigen it binds to is not known. Nothing much larger sits one base from this clone, and base qualities are not available.

This sequence uses TRBV19 and TRBJ1-5, and 10 junction bases match TRBD1. The sample comprised peripheral blood. The receptor's source is a man in his 70s with acute or convalescent COVID-19. The CDR3 region: CASRTDRGDYQPQHF. The nucleotide sequence reads TGTGCCAGTAGGACGGACAGGGGGGATTATCAGCCCCAGCATTTT. Where the CDR3 stops, the reference TRBV19 and TRBJ1-5 genes take over; the full variable domain is DGGITQSPKYLFRKEGQNVTLSCEQNLNHDAMYWYRQDPGQGLRLIYYSQIVNDFQKGDIAEGYSVSREKKESFPLTVTSAQKNPTAFYLCASRTDRGDYQPQHFGDGTRLSIL.